The present T cell receptor (beta chain) was sequenced within a study of PD-1 blockade in classical Hodgkin lymphoma. Whole-study context: Intravenous nivolumab at 3 mg/kg was given to patients every 2 weeks.

Regarding this clone: Its specificity is unknown.

Whole-study results and caveats: Later analyses included only patients treated at least 1 year post-ASCT.

V was trimmed by 1 base and J by 3 bases, leaving 2 bases between them. The germline CDR1 and CDR2 sequences are SGHDT and YYEEEE. The CDR3 has 13 residues. All patients experienced relapse after autologous stem cell transplantation, and brentuximab vedotin exposure was variable. Assay: immunoSEQ multiplex PCR; the TCRdb copy retains only in-frame clones and omits some. The table includes about 97,000 clones, over 70% detected once. The chain is built from TRBV5-6 and TRBJ2-6; no definite D call. The clonotype comes from a human donor with classical Hodgkin lymphoma. The sample here was peripheral blood mononuclear cells (PBMCs), taken at baseline. The CDR3 sequence is CASSLSGANVLTF. CDR3 sequence (DNA): TGTGCCAGCAGCTTGAGTGGGGCCAACGTCCTGACTTTC.